This is a list of T cell receptor beta chains from one sample in a study of cytomegalovirus exposure and HLA in healthy donors. The method was immunoSEQ multiplex PCR; TCRdb's version includes in-frame clones alone and lacks a portion of them. The profile covers under 250,000 clones, with 76% appearing a single time and 0.63% taken by the ten largest. The sample was PBMCs. All receptors come from a man aged 18 to 30 in good health and CMV-seronegative. The conserved cysteine and the conserved F or W are not part of the CDR3 here. The order of the fields is D gene, V gene, CDR3 length, J gene, CDR3 protein. A D gene is named only where the DNA matches it firmly.

d_call: TRBD1; v_call: TRBV29-1; cdr3_length: 12; j_call: TRBJ2-7; cdr3_aa: SVSTPGTDYEQY
d_call: TRBD1; v_call: TRBV27; cdr3_length: 12; j_call: TRBJ1-2; cdr3_aa: ASSPSGQGVRYT
d_call: .; v_call: TRBV5-8; cdr3_length: 11; j_call: TRBJ2-1; cdr3_aa: ASRATGYNEQF
d_call: TRBD1; v_call: TRBV9; cdr3_length: 13; j_call: TRBJ1-2; cdr3_aa: ASFRDRNLFGGYT
d_call: .; v_call: TRBV9; cdr3_length: 13; j_call: TRBJ2-4; cdr3_aa: ASSVAGLAKNIQY
d_call: .; v_call: TRBV27; cdr3_length: 11; j_call: TRBJ1-5; cdr3_aa: ASSPGLRQPQH
d_call: .; v_call: TRBV2; cdr3_length: 11; j_call: TRBJ2-2; cdr3_aa: ASSRQPTGELF
d_call: TRBD2; v_call: TRBV9; cdr3_length: 13; j_call: TRBJ2-7; cdr3_aa: ASSVGDSGSYEQY
d_call: .; v_call: TRBV5-1; cdr3_length: 14; j_call: TRBJ2-3; cdr3_aa: ASATPTGAPGDTQY
d_call: TRBD1; v_call: TRBV30; cdr3_length: 13; j_call: .; cdr3_aa: AWTPLDRDSYEQY
d_call: .; v_call: TRBV6-1; cdr3_length: 12; j_call: TRBJ1-1; cdr3_aa: ASLNLRGITEAF